This T cell receptor (beta chain) originates from a study of T cell changes during pregnancy in multiple sclerosis (dated by TCRdb to about 2019). Background for the entire study: The study examined how the T cell repertoire changed over the course of pregnancy in women with multiple sclerosis.

Notes on this clone: Its binding antigen is unknown. No clone much larger than this one lies a single base away; base qualities are absent.

The library was obtained by the immunoSEQ multiplex PCR assay. Entries here come from immuneACCESS through TCRdb and include only in-frame sequences with V and J called. Some clones fail to appear in such tables; in the studies checked, an unresolved V gene covers under half of the shortfall, and the cause of the remainder is unknown. This sample gives approximately 60,000 clones in total; 94% of them show up just once. Together, the top ten hold less than 4.5% of the sample. V is reduced by 9 bases and J by 1 base, leaving a spacing of 18 bases between them. CDR1 and CDR2, looked up from the germline V gene, are SNHLY and FYNNEI. The CDR3 runs 15 amino acids, cysteine and phenylalanine included. CDR3 DNA only is kept here, 45 bases in frame from base 1.

The source material was CD8+ T cells from peripheral blood mononuclear cells, sampled in the third trimester of pregnancy. The sequence came from a female donor with multiple sclerosis, enrolled in a pregnancy study. The sequence links TRBV2 to TRBJ1-1; the D gene is possibly TRBD1, with 5 bases matching. In nucleotide form, the sequence is TGTGCCAGTGTCGTGCAGGGCTGGGGGAACACTGAAGCTTTCTTT. Its protein reads: CASVVQGWGNTEAFF.